The source of this TCR beta chain is a study of shared clonotypes between healthy human individuals. Study findings and constraints: Relative to clonotypes present in all four donors, those not shared had lower generation probabilities.

Naive CD8 cells comprised CD45RO-negative, CCR7-positively selected cells, excluding terminally differentiated effector memory CD45RA+ cells. In regard to this clone: Its specificity is unknown.

The data were produced by immunoSEQ multiplex PCR, yet TCRdb's version contains in-frame clones alone and is incomplete. The sample consists of about 2.2 million clones, around 95% of them appearing once. The CDR3 totals 18 residues. Germline assignment: CDR1 MDHEN and CDR2 SYDVKM. V was pared by 6 bases and J by 1 base, with 22 bases between. The sequencing sample was made of naive CD8+ T cells from PBMCs. The sequence was obtained from a man aged 18 to 29 in good health. Some clones in this sample may be carry-over from other donors' samples. The V gene is TRBV28, the J gene TRBJ1-5; a possible D gene is TRBD1 (6 bases). The CDR3 spells CASSPGAGADWSNQPQHF. DNA of the CDR3: TGTGCCAGCAGCCCGGGTGCAGGGGCGGATTGGAGCAATCAGCCCCAGCATTTT.